The rows below give T cell receptor beta chains drawn from one sample of a study of shared clonotypes between healthy human individuals. Data came from immunoSEQ multiplex PCR; TCRdb stores just in-frame clones and leaves some out. The data contain roughly 2,000,000 clones, over 85% of them singletons. Sequenced input: naive CD8+ T cells sorted from blood. The receptors stem from a man younger than 35 in good health. Each CDR3 is given without its conserved first and last residue. Fields, in order: CDR3 protein, V gene, D gene. D genes are given only for firm matches.

ASSLRVYSFGSPLH	TRBV5-6	-
ASSHGGSYEQY	TRBV7-9	-
SVASGTGQSEQY	TRBV29-1	TRBD1
ASSLGTGTASEKLF	TRBV27	TRBD1
ASSYAASGGEYEQY	TRBV6-5	TRBD2
ASSLTGAEETQY	TRBV5-5	TRBD1
ASSPGFGGGTEAF	TRBV7-9	-
ASSLRSIAGGSYEQY	TRBV28	TRBD2
AWSSLNTEAF	TRBV30	-
ASSLGGLGTEAF	TRBV27	-
ASSPGPRGLYEQY	TRBV18	-
ASSSIWGLNTEAF	TRBV5-6	-
ASSLEIGTGVDEQY	TRBV5-6	TRBD1
ASRQSNLGYNEQF	TRBV27	-
ASSQKPDVITDTQY	TRBV14	-
ASSLAQTEWDTEAF	TRBV7-6	-
ASSLGSFQETQY	TRBV11-2	-
ASSSRDYFNYNEQF	TRBV7-2	TRBD2
ASSLLIPRQEDEKLF	TRBV28	-
ASSLVFEREYQETQY	TRBV28	TRBD2
ASSFRLAGVGVWTDTQY	TRBV5-6	TRBD2
ASSQERAGRYYEQY	TRBV4-3	-
ASSYSAGNNQPQH	TRBV6-5	-
ASSPGTDRDTQY	TRBV9	-
ASSQSLGLAGGRELF	TRBV4-2	TRBD2
ASSPSSKTSSYNEQF	TRBV27	-
AWSLDSPSSYNSPLH	TRBV30	-
ASSNLWTGDYGYT	TRBV21-1	-
ASGFTSYEQY	TRBV6-5	-
ASSEARAGESNNEQF	TRBV2	TRBD2
ASSSDRGTNEQY	TRBV6-5	TRBD1
ASSQLTFNPNTGELF	TRBV4-3	-
ASSFPYNEQF	TRBV28	-
ALGDTQY	TRBV6-1	-
ASSIVGDRPDGYT	TRBV19	-
ASRRSWQDTDTQY	TRBV9	-
ASSPVDRSNTGELF	TRBV2	-
SVDDYIGDTQY	TRBV29-1	-
ASGMGSYEQY	TRBV27	-
AWNGQGTGGDGYT	TRBV30	TRBD1
ASSFGRYNSPLH	TRBV25-1	-
AISEFGGLAGANVLT	TRBV10-3	-
ASSLDGTRAYEQY	TRBV7-9	TRBD2
ASSLLTGGTGELF	TRBV5-4	TRBD1
ASSPGSGWYEQY	TRBV19	-